Detailed here is one TCR beta chain. Some clones are missing from TCRdb's copy, which holds only in-frame ones; the method was immunoSEQ multiplex PCR. The sample holds 450,000 to 550,000 clones, around 79% seen once. The sample belongs to a study of shared clonotypes between healthy human individuals. Background on the study: Samples came from two female and three male donors aged 18 to 49.

Germline CDR1 GTSNPN, CDR2 SVGIG (reference sequence). Unmatched junction bases numbered 6, after V lost 5 bases and J lost 3 bases. This CDR3 region has 14 residues. The source of this sequence is a middle-aged woman in good health. Some clones in this sample may be carry-over from other donors' samples. The sample comprised PBMCs. The chain carries TRBV30 and TRBJ2-1, with 8 bases lining up with TRBD2. CDR3: CAWATTSVYNEQFF. The CDR3 DNA is TGTGCCTGGGCTACGACTAGCGTCTACAATGAGCAGTTCTTC.